This T cell receptor beta chain was obtained from a study of T cell changes during pregnancy in multiple sclerosis. Trimming took 5 bases from V and 6 from J; bases not matched to a gene: 4. Germline V CDR1 and CDR2: SGHRS, YFSETQ. CDR3 length: 15 amino acids. The data were produced by immunoSEQ multiplex PCR, yet TCRdb's version contains in-frame clones alone and is incomplete. The table has 65,000 to 85,000 clones, roughly 94% seen once; the top ten hold over 1.1%. The sequence came from a female donor with multiple sclerosis, enrolled in a pregnancy study. Sequenced material: peripheral blood, taken after pregnancy. The J gene is TRBJ2-2, the V gene TRBV5-1; 13 bases line up with TRBD2. In DNA form, the CDR3 reads TGCGCCAGCAGTCTACTAGCGGGAGGGTCCGGGGAGCTGTTTTTT. Its protein product is CASSLLAGGSGELFF. Looking up the rest from reference TRBV5-1 and TRBJ2-2 gives the full variable domain: KAGVTQTPRYLIKTRGQQVTLSCSPISGHRSVSWYQQTPGQGLQFLFEYFSETQRNKGNFPGRFSGRQFSNSRSEMNVSTLELGDSALYLCASSLLAGGSGELFFGEGSRLTVL.